This T cell receptor beta chain was observed in a study of blood T cell repertoires in COVID-19. In the source study's methods: Amplification of reference gene primers was used by the study to estimate nucleated cell counts. Sequencing used immunoSEQ multiplex PCR; TCRdb keeps in-frame clones, though not all of them. V and J calls and clone size come straight from that table; D and trimming were deduced from the DNA. Of tens of thousands of clones listed, roughly 88% were seen once; the top ten hold 25% to 30%. Germline CDR1 is KGHDR and CDR2 is SFDVKD. The V and J ends lost 4 bases and 5 bases respectively, with 22 bases between them. There are 17 residues in the CDR3.

The chain carries TRBV24-1 and TRBJ2-5; possibly TRBD1 for D (5 bases). The sequence came from a man in his fifties with active or convalescent COVID-19. Sequenced sample: peripheral blood. CDR3 in amino acids: CATSDHLEAGRWETQYF. The CDR3 coding sequence is TGTGCCACCAGTGACCACCTCGAGGCAGGGCGGTGGGAGACCCAGTACTTC.